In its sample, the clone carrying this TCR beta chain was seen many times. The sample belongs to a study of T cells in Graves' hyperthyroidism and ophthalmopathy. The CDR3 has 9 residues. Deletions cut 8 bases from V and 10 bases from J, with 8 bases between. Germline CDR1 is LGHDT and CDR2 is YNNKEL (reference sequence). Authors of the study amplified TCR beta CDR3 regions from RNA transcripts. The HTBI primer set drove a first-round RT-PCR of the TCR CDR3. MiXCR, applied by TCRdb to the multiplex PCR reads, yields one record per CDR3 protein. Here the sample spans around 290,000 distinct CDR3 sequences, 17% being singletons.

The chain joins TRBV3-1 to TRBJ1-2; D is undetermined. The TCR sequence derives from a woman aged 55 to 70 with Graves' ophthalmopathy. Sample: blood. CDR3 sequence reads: CASCCDYTF. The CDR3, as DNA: TGTGCCAGCTGCTGTGACTACACCTTC.